The rows below give T cell receptor beta chains drawn from one sample of a study of T cell repertoires in cytomegalovirus infection. For these TCRs, the target antigens are not known. Each CDR3 protein gets one entry after TCRdb re-called the reads with MiXCR. The table shows 830,000 or so distinct CDR3 sequences, with over 25% occurring only once. The sequences come from cultured CD8+ T cells from PBMCs, collected from culture after CMV antigen stimulation. The source of these receptors is a human donor in good health (CMV status not recorded). Some clones in this sample may be carry-over from other donors' samples. CDR3s include the opening cysteine and the closing phenylalanine or tryptophan. D genes are given only for firm matches. Clone size is not always given. Where it is, it says once, few, many or a class for expanded clones.

TRBV29-1	TRBJ2-1	16	.	TRBD2	TGCAGCCCAAGGGTTCTAGCGGGAGATCCCCTCGATGAGCAGTTCTTC	CSPRVLAGDPLDEQFF
TRBV7-2	TRBJ2-5	15	.	.	TGTGCCAGCACCTTCCGGGACGGTGCTGTTGAGACCCAGTACTTC	CASTFRDGAVETQYF
TRBV19	TRBJ1-2	13	few	.	TGTGCCAGTAGTATGTCGGGATTCTATGGCTACACCTTC	CASSMSGFYGYTF
TRBV7-8	TRBJ1-2	14	many	TRBD1	TGTGCCAGCAGCTTTCCGGACAGGGACTATGGCTACACCTTC	CASSFPDRDYGYTF
TRBV14	TRBJ2-1	17	few	TRBD1	TGTGCCAGCAGCCAAGATATGGGACAGGGGGCCTTCAATGAGCAGTTCTTC	CASSQDMGQGAFNEQFF
TRBV5-4	TRBJ1-2	13	.	TRBD1	TGTGCCAGCAGCGGCGGACAGGGGAATGGCTACACCTTC	CASSGGQGNGYTF
TRBV6-2/TRBV6-3	TRBJ1-2	16	.	.	TGTGCCAGCAGCCCGACAGGAACCCCGTTTAACTATGGCTACACCTTC	CASSPTGTPFNYGYTF
TRBV4-3	TRBJ1-6	12	.	.	TGCGCCAGCAGCCAAGGCTTCGCACCCCTCCACTTT	CASSQGFAPLHF
TRBV6-2/TRBV6-3	TRBJ1-5	14	.	TRBD1	TGTGCCAGCACCATAGCGGGACAGAATCAGCCCCAGCATTTT	CASTIAGQNQPQHF
TRBV7-8	TRBJ2-2	17	.	TRBD2	TGTGCCAGCAGCTTAGGGTTTAGCGGGGGGTTTACCGGGGAGCTGTTTTTT	CASSLGFSGGFTGELFF
TRBV7-9	TRBJ2-5	15	few	.	TGTGCCAGCAGCTTCGGCAGGGGAGTCCAAGAGACCCAGTACTTC	CASSFGRGVQETQYF
TRBV29-1	TRBJ1-2	13	.	TRBD1	TGCAGCGTTGAGGGACAGGGGTACTATGGCTACACCTTC	CSVEGQGYYGYTF
TRBV27	TRBJ2-7	16	.	TRBD2	TGTGCCAGCAGTTTTTCCTCGGGGGGGGTTTACTACGAGCAGTACTTC	CASSFSSGGVYYEQYF
TRBV5-4	TRBJ2-7	14	few	TRBD1	TGTGCCAGCAAACCCGGCGGACAGGGGAGGGAGCAGTACTTC	CASKPGGQGREQYF
TRBV9	TRBJ2-3	16	.	.	TGTGCCAGCTCTCGGGCAGGAAAAATAAGCACAGATACGCAGTATTTT	CASSRAGKISTDTQYF
TRBV7-9	TRBJ2-1	13	.	.	TGTGCCAGCAGTTATCGGGGTGACAATGAGCAGTTCTTC	CASSYRGDNEQFF
TRBV14	TRBJ1-3	15	few	.	TGTGCCAGCAGCCAAGATTGGGACTCTGGAAACACCATATATTTT	CASSQDWDSGNTIYF
TRBV9	TRBJ2-1	13	.	.	TGTGCCAGCGGGGGCGGCCCGGGCAATGAGCAGTTCTTC	CASGGGPGNEQFF
TRBV7-6	TRBJ2-6	15	few	.	TGTGCCAGCAGCCAAACAGACTCTGGGGCCAACGTCCTGACTTTC	CASSQTDSGANVLTF
TRBV28	TRBJ2-1	12	many	TRBD2	TGTGCCAGCGGGACTAGCTACAATGAGCAGTTCTTC	CASGTSYNEQFF
TRBV27	TRBJ1-1	15	.	.	TGTGCCAGCAGTTTGGGAAGGGAAGTACACACTGAAGCTTTCTTT	CASSLGREVHTEAFF
TRBV29-1	TRBJ1-2	11	.	.	TGCAGCGTTGAGGGCAGGAATGGCTACACCTTC	CSVEGRNGYTF
TRBV7-8	TRBJ2-2	15	many	.	TGTGCCAGCAGCCCGCGTTTACAGGGATCCGGGGAGCTGTTTTTT	CASSPRLQGSGELFF
TRBV6-6	TRBJ1-1	14	.	.	TGTGCCAGCAGTACCAACAACCGAAACACTGAAGCTTTCTTT	CASSTNNRNTEAFF
TRBV11-2	TRBJ1-6	17	.	.	TGTGCCAGCAGCTTAGATCAGGAGGCTACCTATAATTCACCCCTCCACTTT	CASSLDQEATYNSPLHF
TRBV7-6	TRBJ2-5	16	.	TRBD1	TGTGCCAGCACCAGACCAGGGGGCGTGGGCCAAGAGACCCAGTACTTC	CASTRPGGVGQETQYF
TRBV28	TRBJ1-1	12	few	.	TGTGCCAGCAGTTCGGTGGGCACTGAAGCTTTCTTT	CASSSVGTEAFF
TRBV9	TRBJ2-2	17	.	.	TGTGCCAGCAGCGCCTTCGGGCAGCCTCGGAACACCGGGGAGCTGTTTTTT	CASSAFGQPRNTGELFF
TRBV19	TRBJ1-2	14	few	.	TGTGCCAGTAATCCCGGGACACCGAACTATGGCTACACCTTC	CASNPGTPNYGYTF
TRBV7-9	TRBJ2-3	16	.	.	TGTGCCAGCAGCTCCCAAAGAGTACGCAACACAGATACGCAGTATTTT	CASSSQRVRNTDTQYF
TRBV7-6	TRBJ1-1	16	few	TRBD1	TGTGCCAGCAGCTTAAATGGGGACAGGGGGCTCGCTGAAGCTTTCTTT	CASSLNGDRGLAEAFF
TRBV2	TRBJ2-3	18	.	TRBD2	TGTGCCAGCAGTGAGTTTAGCGGGGGGGCCATGGGAACAGATACGCAGTATTTT	CASSEFSGGAMGTDTQYF
TRBV7-9	TRBJ1-5	12	few	.	TGTGCCAGCAGCCACAAGGATCAGCCCCAGCATTTT	CASSHKDQPQHF
TRBV7-2	TRBJ2-3	16	many	.	TGTGCCAGCAATGCCGAAGTACAGGAAAACACAGATACGCAGTATTTT	CASNAEVQENTDTQYF
TRBV6-6	TRBJ2-7	16	.	.	TGTGCCAGCAGTCCGGGACCGGGTCGGGGGATAGGAGAGCAGTACTTC	CASSPGPGRGIGEQYF
TRBV2	TRBJ2-6	16	.	.	TGTGCCAGCAGTGTAGTCGGAACCTCTGGGGTCAACGTCCTGACTTTC	CASSVVGTSGVNVLTF
TRBV12-5	TRBJ1-2	13	.	.	TGTGCTAGTGGTTTAAATTCGATTGATGGCTACACCTTC	CASGLNSIDGYTF
TRBV5-6	TRBJ1-4	16	.	.	TGTGCCAGCAGCTCTTGGGTGGCGGCCGTTAATGAAAAACTGTTTTTT	CASSSWVAAVNEKLFF
TRBV19	TRBJ2-1	14	few	.	TGTGCCAGTAGTCGGGGCACCATGGTCCATGAGCAGTTCTTC	CASSRGTMVHEQFF
TRBV27	TRBJ2-3	16	many	.	TGTGCCAGCAGTTTCTCTAGTCAGGGGAAAGGAGATACGCAGTATTTT	CASSFSSQGKGDTQYF
TRBV6-1	TRBJ2-7	13	.	.	TGTGCCAGCACGGTCCAGGGCCCTCACGAGCAGTACTTC	CASTVQGPHEQYF
TRBV27	TRBJ2-1	16	.	.	TGTGCCAGCAGTTGGGCGGGGACGAGCTCCTACAATGAGCAGTTCTTC	CASSWAGTSSYNEQFF
TRBV6-1	TRBJ1-5	15	.	.	TGTGCCAGCAGTTCCACTCCAGGCAGGCATCAGCCCCAGCATTTT	CASSSTPGRHQPQHF
TRBV4-1	TRBJ1-6	15	.	.	TGCGCCAGCAGCCAAGAGGCAGTTATTGATTCACCCCTCCACTTT	CASSQEAVIDSPLHF
TRBV5-4	TRBJ1-1	12	few	.	TGTGCCAGCGGAGAGGGGGATCGTGAAGCTTTCTTT	CASGEGDREAFF
TRBV6-5	TRBJ1-1	16	few	TRBD1	TGTGCCAGCAGGTTATATGGGAGAGGGGGCGACCCTGAAGCTTTCTTT	CASRLYGRGGDPEAFF